Sequencing of this T cell receptor (beta chain) was carried out in a study of blood T cells in healthy people across ages. The study's findings and limits: While age rose, TCR beta diversity per million T cells dropped in a roughly linear way.

CDR3 length equals 15 residues. V lost 5 bases and J lost 2, with 15 bases in between. Germline values: CDR1 SGHDN, CDR2 FVKESK. Notes on this clonotype: The antigen is not known.

Isolation per sample recovered at least 6 million PBMCs. For the second PCR, which ran for roughly 7 to 11 cycles, a sample-barcoded 5' primer and a J-beta primer mix were used. TCRdb itself ran the 5' RACE reads through MiXCR, one entry per CDR3 protein. The sample shows approximately 780,000 distinct CDR3 sequences, around 24% of them seen only once. These data were also reused for a study on T cells of mothers and their children. From that study: Random nucleotides (2-4) and sample barcodes were added by the M1S primer used in the second PCR. The TCR beta CDR3 read count exceeded 9 million for each mother and was approximately 3 million for each child.

Sequenced: blood. The gene calls are TRBV14 and TRBJ1-2; no clear D. This clonotype originated in a boy younger than 18 in good health. CDR3 residues: CASSATGPLNYGYTF. The CDR3 DNA is TGTGCCAGCAGCGCCACCGGGCCCCTCAACTATGGCTACACCTTC.